This T cell receptor beta chain came from a study of blood T cell repertoires in COVID-19 (dated by TCRdb to 2020 to 2021). With regard to the full study: Collaborator samples came from the United States, Italy and Spain and covered acute and convalescent phases of COVID-19. The samples were drawn from two sources: the first 160 participants of the ongoing ImmuneRACE study, and 1,200 or so subjects contributed by 6 global collaborators. HLA class I and class II types, where available, came from metadata supplied by the sample provider rather than from assay-based typing. The prospective study material was composed of cDNA or gDNA derived from T cells, B-cell-depleted T cells, or PBMCs. Sample metadata almost always included a de-identified subject ID, COVID-19 status, age in years and sex. The dataset comprised deeply sampled blood TCRbeta repertoires from subjects exposed to, actively infected with, or recovered from COVID-19. The repertoires were released in a freely available public database intended as a resource for research on the immune response to SARS-CoV-2. The research as a whole found: How much clinical and demographic metadata was included differed by source and by participant, and the metadata was provided uncurated.

CDR1 SEHNR and CDR2 FQNEAQ are derived from the germline V gene (reference sequence). Deletion took 5 bases off V and 8 bases off J, with a span of 12 bases between the germline ends. Reading from cysteine to phenylalanine, the CDR3 counts 12 amino acids. Only CDR3 DNA is held: 36 bases, read in frame from base 1. TCRbeta CDR3 regions were amplified from genomic DNA by means of the immunoSEQ Assay, a bias-controlled multiplex PCR. Concerning the study's data processing: The number of nucleated cells in each sample was estimated by amplification of reference gene primers within the assay. Sequence reads were collapsed and filtered to measure the absolute abundance of every unique TCRbeta CDR3 rearrangement. For each sample, productive Simpson clonality was calculated as the square root of Simpson's diversity index across productive rearrangements. TCRdb's version of the immuneACCESS table is confined to in-frame rearrangements and falls short of the full clone set. An unresolved V gene accounts for under half of the shortfall where checked; the remainder is of unknown origin. Clonal size and the V and J genes are those of that table, whereas D and trimming came from the DNA. The sample data list about 220,000 clones, and roughly 80% of these were observed just once. The top ten clones comprise roughly 2.4% of the sample.

With respect to this clone: Its antigen is unknown. No base quality values were provided; no much bigger clone lies one nucleotide off.

Collaborating institutions collected whole blood in K2EDTA tubes following their own protocols. For TCRbeta analysis, collaborator samples were shipped as frozen whole blood, as isolated PBMCs, or as DNA extracted from either sample type. The V and J genes are TRBV7-9 and TRBJ1-2; too little of a D gene remains to name it. This receptor was taken from a woman in her fifties or sixties with acute or convalescent COVID-19. The sample was peripheral blood. The CDR3 region reads CASSASEVGYTF. The DNA sequence reads TGTGCCAGCAGCGCCTCGGAGGTAGGCTACACCTTC. The full variable domain, completed from the reference TRBV7-9 and TRBJ1-2 proteins outside the CDR3, reads DTGVSQNPRHKITKRGQNVTFRCDPISEHNRLYWYRQTLGQGPEFLTYFQNEAQLEKSRLLSDRFSAERPKGSFSTLEIQRTEQGDSAMYLCASSASEVGYTFGSGTRLTVV.